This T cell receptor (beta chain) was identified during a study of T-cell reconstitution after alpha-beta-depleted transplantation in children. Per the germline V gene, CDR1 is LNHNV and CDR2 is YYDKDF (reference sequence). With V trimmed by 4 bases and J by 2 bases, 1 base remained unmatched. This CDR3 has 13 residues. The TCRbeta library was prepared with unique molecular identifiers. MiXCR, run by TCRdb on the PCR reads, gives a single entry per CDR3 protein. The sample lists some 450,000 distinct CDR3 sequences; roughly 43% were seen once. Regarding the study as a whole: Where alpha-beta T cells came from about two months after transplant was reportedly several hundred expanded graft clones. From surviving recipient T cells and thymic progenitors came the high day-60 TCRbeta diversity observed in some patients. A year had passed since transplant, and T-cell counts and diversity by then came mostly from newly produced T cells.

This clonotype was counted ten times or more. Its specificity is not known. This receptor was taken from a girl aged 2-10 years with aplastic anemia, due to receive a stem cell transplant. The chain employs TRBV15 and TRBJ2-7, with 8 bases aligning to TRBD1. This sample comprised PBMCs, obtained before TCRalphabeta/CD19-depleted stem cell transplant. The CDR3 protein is CATSMDRAYEQYF. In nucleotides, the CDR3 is TGTGCCACCAGCATGGACAGGGCCTACGAGCAGTACTTC.